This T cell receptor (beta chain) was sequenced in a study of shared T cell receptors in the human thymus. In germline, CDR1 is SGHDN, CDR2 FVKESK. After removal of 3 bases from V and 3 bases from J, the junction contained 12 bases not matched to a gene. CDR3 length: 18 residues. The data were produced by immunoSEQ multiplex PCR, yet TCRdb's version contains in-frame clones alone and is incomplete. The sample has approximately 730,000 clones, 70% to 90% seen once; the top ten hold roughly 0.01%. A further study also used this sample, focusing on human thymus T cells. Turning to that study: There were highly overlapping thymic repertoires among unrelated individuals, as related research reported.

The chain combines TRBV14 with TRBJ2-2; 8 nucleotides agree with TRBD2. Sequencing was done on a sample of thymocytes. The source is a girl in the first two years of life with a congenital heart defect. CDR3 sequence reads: CASSHRSGGGPDTGELFF. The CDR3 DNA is TGTGCCAGCAGCCACAGGAGCGGCGGGGGGCCCGACACCGGGGAGCTGTTTTTT.